Listed below are T cell receptor beta chains from one sample, sequenced in a study of neoadjuvant anti-PD-1 for oral cavity cancer. Sequencing was performed with immunoSEQ multiplex PCR; in TCRdb, only in-frame clones are kept and a portion is missing. The sample holds 10,000 to 15,000 clones, around three fifths seen once. The sample consisted of tumor tissue, taken before nivolumab (anti-PD-1) treatment. The receptors were gathered from a person between 40 and 79 years old with oral cavity squamous cell carcinoma. Each CDR3 is given with its conserved first and last residue. D genes are given only for firm matches. Size is omitted from some rows. Given values are once, few, many or a class for expanded clones.

d_gene: -
v_gene: TRBV2
j_gene: TRBJ1-4
abundance: -
CDR3nt: TGTGCCAGCAGTGAACTATCAACTAATGAAAAACTGTTTTTT
CDR3aa: CASSELSTNEKLFF

d_gene: TRBD1
v_gene: TRBV10-2
j_gene: TRBJ1-2
abundance: -
CDR3nt: TGCGCCAGCAGTGAGTCCCGGGACAGCATGTTTCCCACCTTC
CDR3aa: CASSESRDSMFPTF

d_gene: -
v_gene: TRBV2
j_gene: TRBJ1-5
abundance: -
CDR3nt: TGTGCCAGCAGACTTATGGACGACTGGGAGCCCCAGCATTTT
CDR3aa: CASRLMDDWEPQHF

d_gene: -
v_gene: TRBV30
j_gene: TRBJ1-1
abundance: -
CDR3nt: TGTGCCTCCCCGGGGAACACTGAAGCTTTCTTT
CDR3aa: CASPGNTEAFF

d_gene: -
v_gene: TRBV5-1
j_gene: TRBJ2-1
abundance: -
CDR3nt: TGCGCCAGCAGCTTGGAGGGACCAAGCTCCTACAATGAGCAGTTCTTC
CDR3aa: CASSLEGPSSYNEQFF

d_gene: TRBD1
v_gene: TRBV6-1
j_gene: TRBJ2-7
abundance: -
CDR3nt: TGTGCCAGCAGCCGACAGGGATCATCCTACGAGCAGTACTTC
CDR3aa: CASSRQGSSYEQYF

d_gene: -
v_gene: TRBV30
j_gene: TRBJ1-1
abundance: -
CDR3nt: TGTGCCCGGTCCGGGGGGACACGCAGTCCAGACCAAGGTTTCTTT
CDR3aa: CARSGGTRSPDQGFF

d_gene: -
v_gene: TRBV9
j_gene: TRBJ2-1
abundance: -
CDR3nt: TGTGCCAGCAGCCCTAGAGGGGGGGCCGACAATGAGCAGTTCTTC
CDR3aa: CASSPRGGADNEQFF

d_gene: TRBD2
v_gene: TRBV29-1
j_gene: TRBJ2-1
abundance: -
CDR3nt: TGCAGCGTTGAAGGGTCCGGGCAACCCGGGACTAGCGGACCCAGCTCCTACAATGAGCAGTTCTTC
CDR3aa: CSVEGSGQPGTSGPSSYNEQFF

d_gene: -
v_gene: TRBV6-6
j_gene: TRBJ2-7
abundance: few
CDR3nt: TGTGCCAGCAGTTACCCTTCCGGGACATCTACCTACGAGCAGTACTTC
CDR3aa: CASSYPSGTSTYEQYF

d_gene: TRBD1
v_gene: TRBV2
j_gene: TRBJ1-1
abundance: -
CDR3nt: TGTGCCAGCACCGAGGAGGGACAGGGGGCTCTGAGCACTGAAGCTTTCTTT
CDR3aa: CASTEEGQGALSTEAFF